This T cell receptor beta chain emerged from a study of blood T cell repertoires in COVID-19. At the level of the study: Italy, Spain and the United States were the sources of the convalescent and acute COVID-19 samples. Nucleic acid was either cDNA or gDNA, and it came from T cells, B-cell-depleted T cells, or PBMCs.

Per the authors' pipeline: It was from reference gene primer amplification that nucleated cell counts were estimated. Method: immunoSEQ multiplex PCR; TCRdb's copy keeps in-frame clones and lacks some. V, J and clone size are those of that table, while D and trimming were read from the DNA. The sample includes about 260,000 clones, 80% to 90% of them seen just once. Sequenced sample: peripheral blood. The TCR sequence derives from a woman aged 35 to 49 who had recovered from COVID-19.

CDR3 in amino acids: CASTTGSFTYGYTF. The CDR3 coding sequence is TGTGCCAGCACGACAGGGTCTTTTACCTATGGCTACACCTTC. V and J are TRBV2 and TRBJ1-2; 7 bases are a match to TRBD1. The trim removed 7 bases at V and 4 bases at J, leaving 9 bases unmatched. CDR1 SNHLY and CDR2 FYNNEI come from the germline V gene. The length of the CDR3 is 14 residues.